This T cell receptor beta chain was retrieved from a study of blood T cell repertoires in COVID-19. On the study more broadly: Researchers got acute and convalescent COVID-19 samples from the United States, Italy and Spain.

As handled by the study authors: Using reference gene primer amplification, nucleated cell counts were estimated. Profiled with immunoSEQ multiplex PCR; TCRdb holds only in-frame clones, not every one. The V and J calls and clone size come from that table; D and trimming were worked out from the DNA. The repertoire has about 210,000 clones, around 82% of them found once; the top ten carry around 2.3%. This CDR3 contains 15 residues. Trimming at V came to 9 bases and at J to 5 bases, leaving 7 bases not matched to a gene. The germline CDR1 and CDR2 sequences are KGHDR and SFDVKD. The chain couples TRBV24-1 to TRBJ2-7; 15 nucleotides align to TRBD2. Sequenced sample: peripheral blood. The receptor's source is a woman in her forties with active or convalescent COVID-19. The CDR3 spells CATEPGTSGGNEQYF. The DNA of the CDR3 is TGTGCCACCGAACCCGGGACTAGCGGGGGGAACGAGCAGTACTTC.